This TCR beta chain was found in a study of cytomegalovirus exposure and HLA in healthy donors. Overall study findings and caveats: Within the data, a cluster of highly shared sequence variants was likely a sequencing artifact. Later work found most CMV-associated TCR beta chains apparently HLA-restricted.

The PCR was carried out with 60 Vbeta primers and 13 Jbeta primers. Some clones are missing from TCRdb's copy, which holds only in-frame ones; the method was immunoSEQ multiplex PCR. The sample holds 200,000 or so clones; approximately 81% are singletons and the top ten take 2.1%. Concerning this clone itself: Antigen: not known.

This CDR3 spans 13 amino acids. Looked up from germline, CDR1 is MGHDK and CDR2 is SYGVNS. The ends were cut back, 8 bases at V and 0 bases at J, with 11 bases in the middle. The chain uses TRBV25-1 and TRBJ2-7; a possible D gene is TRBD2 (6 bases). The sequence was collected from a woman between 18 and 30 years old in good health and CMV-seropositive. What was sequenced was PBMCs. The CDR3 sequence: CASSEGSSYEQYF. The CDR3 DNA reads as TGTGCCAGCTCGGAGGGGAGCTCCTACGAGCAGTACTTC.